The 5 T cell receptor beta chains presented below share a single source sample, sequenced in a study of PD-1 blockade in classical Hodgkin lymphoma. As to time point: newly diagnosed, previously untreated cHL patient sample. Purified CD4+ T cells were obtained from thawed PBMCs through magnetic negative selection. Assay used: immunoSEQ multiplex PCR; TCRdb lists only in-frame clones, some missing. The sample lists 25,000 to 35,000 clones, around 90% occurring once. The sequencing sample was made of CD4+ T cells from blood. Receptor source: a human donor with classical Hodgkin lymphoma.

The chain is built from TRBV4-2 and TRBJ2-3, with 7 bases that match TRBD2. V trimming: 1 base; J trimming: 1 base; junction bases outside the gene matches: 5. CDR1 and CDR2 from the germline V gene are LGHNA and YNFKEQ. This CDR3 comprises 16 residues. The CDR3: CASSQAPLAGTDTQYF. CDR3 bases: TGTGCCAGCAGCCAAGCTCCGCTAGCGGGCACAGATACGCAGTATTTT.

V usage is TRBV28 and J usage is TRBJ1-3; the match to TRBD1 covers 12 bases. V shed 5 bases and J 6 bases; nucleotides not matched to a gene: 8. Germline CDR1 MDHEN, CDR2 SYDVKM. The CDR3 length is 16 residues. The CDR3 DNA follows: TGTGCCAGCAGTACCCCCGGGACAGGGGGCGAAAACACCATATATTTT. Encoded protein: CASSTPGTGGENTIYF.

The CDR3 loop reads CASSFTSAESNTQYF. The CDR3 coding sequence is TGTGCCAGCAGCTTTACTAGCGCGGAGTCTAATACGCAGTATTTT. The rearrangement uses TRBV7-9 and TRBJ2-3; 7 bases are shared with TRBD2. CDR3 size: 15 residues. Germline V gene lookup returns CDR1 SEHNR and CDR2 FQNEAQ (reference sequence). With 3 bases clipped from V and 7 bases from J, the junction kept 10 bases outside the gene matches.

CDR3 sequence (DNA): TGTGCCAGCAGCGCCTCGGTGGGAGAGACATACGAGCAGTACGTC. Protein sequence: CASSASVGETYEQYV. The V and J genes are TRBV7-3 and TRBJ2-7; possibly TRBD2 for D (5 bases). CDR3 length equals 15 residues. Trimming shortened V by 5 bases and J by 4 bases, and 18 bases separated the two germline ends. In germline, CDR1 is SGHTA, CDR2 FQGTGA.

The rearrangement links TRBV29-1 to TRBJ2-1; D remains ambiguous. V was pared by 7 bases and J by 0 bases, with 10 bases between. The CDR3 has 13 amino acids. Per the germline V gene, CDR1 is SQVTM and CDR2 is ANQGSEA. DNA for the CDR3: TGCAGCGCCGCCCCCTCCTCCTACAATGAGCAGTTCTTC. It codes for CSAAPSSYNEQFF.